This T cell receptor beta chain was obtained from a study of CD8 T cells in Susac syndrome. The CDR3 loop spans 15 amino acids. Germline CDR1 and CDR2: WNHNN and SYGVQD (reference sequence). J was trimmed by 5 bases and V by 7 bases; bases with no gene match: 8. RNA amounts of 0.5 to 1 ug underwent reverse transcription with random hexamers. One entry per CDR3 protein, called by TCRdb with MiXCR from the immunoSEQ multiplex PCR reads. Here the sample spans some 96,000 distinct CDR3 sequences, 90% to 95% being singletons. This clonotype was detected a few times. The chain links TRBV10-1 to TRBJ2-2, with 9 bases identical to TRBD1. The sample consisted of CD4+ T cells from PBMCs. The receptor was isolated from a human donor with Susac syndrome. This CDR3 is CASNTGTGSTGELFF. The CDR3 DNA reads as TGCGCCAGCAATACCGGGACAGGGAGTACCGGGGAGCTGTTTTTT.